The entry below gives a single T cell receptor (beta chain) sequence along with its context. The antigen is undetermined. This clone may be a read error of a much larger clone one base away. Amplification targeted TCR beta CDR3 regions from RNA transcripts. An initial round of RT-PCR targeting the TCR CDR3 relied on the HTBI primer set. TCRdb fed the multiplex PCR reads into MiXCR, producing one record per CDR3 protein. The sample shows 400,000 to 550,000 distinct CDR3 sequences, around 15% of them seen only once. This specimen comes from a study of T cells in Graves' hyperthyroidism and ophthalmopathy. Study-level results: A median 6.5 months before onset, the model predicted ophthalmopathy.

From germline, CDR1 is GTSNPN and CDR2 SVGIG (reference sequence). V lost 2 bases, J lost 4 bases, and 14 bases lay in between. The CDR3 is 14 residues long. This sequence originates from a woman aged 18-35 years with Graves' hyperthyroidism. The V call is TRBV30, the J call TRBJ1-1; no reliable D call. Sample: blood. CDR3 nucleotides: TGTGCCTGGAGTTACAACCTCCCGAGCACTGAAGCTTTCTTT. This translates into CAWSYNLPSTEAFF.